The rows below give T cell receptor beta chains drawn from one sample of a study of OX40 agonist ivuxolimab in advanced cancers. Sequencing used immunoSEQ multiplex PCR; TCRdb keeps in-frame clones, though not all of them. The profile shows 35,000 to 40,000 clones, about 80% of them singletons. Sequenced material: CD4+ or CD8+ T cells sorted from blood, taken in a trial of the OX40 agonist ivuxolimab. These TCRs come from an adult with an advanced solid tumor such as melanoma, head and neck, liver or kidney cancer. The CDR3 runs from the conserved cysteine through the conserved F or W. The D gene is left open where the match is weak. Rows may omit the clone size; those that give it use once, few, many or a size class.

TRBJ1-2	TRBV4-1	TRBD1	-	TGCGCCAGCAGCCAAGAACGGGACAGGGGCCATGGCTACACCTTC	CASSQERDRGHGYTF
TRBJ1-1	TRBV27	-	medium-sized	TGTGCCAGCAGTCTGGGATACCTCGACACTGAAGCTTTCTTT	CASSLGYLDTEAFF
TRBJ2-7	TRBV5-4	TRBD2	-	TGTGCCAGCAGCTTGTTAGCGGGGTCCTACGAGCAGTACTTC	CASSLLAGSYEQYF
TRBJ2-5	TRBV27	-	-	TGTGCCAGCAGGGAACTTAGCTATAGCGACGCTGGGGAGACCCAGTACTTC	CASRELSYSDAGETQYF
TRBJ1-1	TRBV29-1	-	-	TGCAGCGTCCACAGCGTTATGAACACTGAAGCTTTCTTT	CSVHSVMNTEAFF
TRBJ2-7	TRBV2	TRBD2	-	TGTGCCAGCAGCCCAGGACTAGCTCCGTACGAGCAGTACTTC	CASSPGLAPYEQYF
TRBJ2-7	TRBV7-9	-	medium-sized	TGTGCCAGCAGCTGGGGTTCCGGCTATGAGCAGTACTTC	CASSWGSGYEQYF
TRBJ2-7	TRBV11-3	-	-	TGTGCCAGCAGCTTAGATGTGGCAGCTTCCTACGAGCAGTACTTC	CASSLDVAASYEQYF
TRBJ2-5	TRBV7-8	TRBD2	-	TGTGCCAGCCCCCCCGGACTAGCGGGAGTTAAAGAGACCCAGTACTTC	CASPPGLAGVKETQYF
TRBJ2-1	TRBV6-5	-	-	TGTGCCAGCAGTAACTTGTTAGCGGACTCCTACAATGAGCAGTTCTTC	CASSNLLADSYNEQFF
TRBJ1-5	TRBV2	-	-	TGTGCCAGCAGTACCAACAAGAATCAGCCCCAGCATTTT	CASSTNKNQPQHF
TRBJ2-7	TRBV18	-	once	TGTGCCAGCTCACCAACACAGGACTACGAGCAGTACTTC	CASSPTQDYEQYF
TRBJ2-1	TRBV5-4	TRBD1	few	TGTGCCAGCAGCTTGGACAGGGGTTCCTACAATGAGCAGTTCTTC	CASSLDRGSYNEQFF
TRBJ1-2	TRBV30	-	-	TGTGCCTGGAGTGGCCCGGTTTGGGGCGACCGGTCCTACACCTTC	CAWSGPVWGDRSYTF
TRBJ1-2	TRBV5-4	-	-	TGTGCCAGCAGCTTGATTCAGGGTTCGGGCTATGGCTACACCTTC	CASSLIQGSGYGYTF
TRBJ2-7	TRBV7-8	-	-	TGTGCCAGCAGCCCAACTAGTTTCTACGAGCAGTACTTC	CASSPTSFYEQYF
TRBJ2-7	TRBV10-2	-	once	TGCGCCAGCAGTGATGGGCAGGGCTACGAGCAGTACTTC	CASSDGQGYEQYF
TRBJ2-6	TRBV18	-	once	TGTGCCAGCTCACGGGGACCTGGGGCCAACGTCCTGACTTTC	CASSRGPGANVLTF
TRBJ1-2	TRBV25-1	TRBD1	-	TGTGCCAGCAGTGAATTAGGACAGGATGGCTACACCTTC	CASSELGQDGYTF
TRBJ1-6	TRBV30	-	-	TGTGCCTGGGCCGGGGCCCGGGTCTCACCCCTCCACTTT	CAWAGARVSPLHF
TRBJ2-1	TRBV6-5	TRBD1	-	TGTGCCAGCAGTTACGGTCCGGGACAGACATACAATGAGCAGTTCTTC	CASSYGPGQTYNEQFF
TRBJ2-7	TRBV19	-	-	TGTGCCAGTAGTACTCCCGGACAGCACTACGAGCAGTACTTC	CASSTPGQHYEQYF
TRBJ1-1	TRBV30	-	-	TGTGCCTGGAGTGACCCCGGGAAGGGCGTTGGAGCTTTCTTT	CAWSDPGKGVGAFF
TRBJ1-5	TRBV6-1	-	-	TGTGCCAGCAACCTAGGGAGGGTAGCCCAGCCCCAGCATTTT	CASNLGRVAQPQHF
TRBJ1-1	TRBV5-1	-	-	TGCGCCAGCAGCTTCTTCCGACACGACACTGAAGCTTTCTTT	CASSFFRHDTEAFF
TRBJ2-7	TRBV16	TRBD2	-	TGTGCCAGCAGCCAAAGGTGGGAGGGCTCCTACGAGCAGTACTTC	CASSQRWEGSYEQYF
TRBJ2-1	TRBV29-1	-	-	TGCAGCGTTGAAGATCAGGGCAATGAGCAGTTCTTC	CSVEDQGNEQFF
TRBJ1-1	TRBV2	-	few	TGTGCCAGCAGTGACCGCCTAAGACTACAGGGCGGCAACACTGAAGCTTTCTTT	CASSDRLRLQGGNTEAFF
TRBJ1-1	TRBV6-1	-	-	TGTGCCAGCAGTGTTGAGGGACTCCTCCGAGCTTTCTTT	CASSVEGLLRAFF
TRBJ2-1	TRBV9	-	few	TGTGCCAGCAGCGTAGCCCCGACAGTCTACAATGAGCAGTTCTTC	CASSVAPTVYNEQFF
TRBJ2-1	TRBV4-1	-	-	TGCGCCAGCAGCCAAGAGGGTGATCGGGGAGAGGAGCAGTTCTTC	CASSQEGDRGEEQFF
TRBJ1-2	TRBV7-2	-	few	TGTGCCAGCAGCTTAGAAGTAGTTCATGGCTACACCTTC	CASSLEVVHGYTF
TRBJ1-4	TRBV7-9	-	once	TGTGCCAGCAGCTTAAGTTACTGGCAGGCTGCCGAAAAACTGTTTTTT	CASSLSYWQAAEKLFF
TRBJ2-7	TRBV6-5	-	-	TGTGCCAGCACTTCCGGGGCGGGTCCCTACGAGCAGTACTTC	CASTSGAGPYEQYF
TRBJ2-7	TRBV13	-	once	TGTGCCAGCAGCTTAGGGGTGAATGCCGAGCAGTACTTC	CASSLGVNAEQYF
TRBJ1-4	TRBV30	-	-	TGTGCCTGGAGGTTGGGGGGCGCGAATGAAAAACTGTTTTTT	CAWRLGGANEKLFF
TRBJ1-1	TRBV5-1	-	-	TGCGCCAGCAGCTTGTTGGGGAACACTGAAGCTTTCTTT	CASSLLGNTEAFF
TRBJ2-7	TRBV2	TRBD1	-	TGTGCCAGCAGCGGGGACAGGGGCGAGCAGTACTTC	CASSGDRGEQYF
TRBJ1-1	TRBV6-4	-	-	TGTGCCAGCAGTGAGGGACCAGGGACGGCAGCTTTCTTT	CASSEGPGTAAFF
TRBJ2-2	TRBV9	-	-	TGTGCCAGCAGCTCCCGAGGGGGGGCGAACACCGGGGAGCTGTTTTTT	CASSSRGGANTGELFF
TRBJ2-7	TRBV7-9	TRBD2	-	TGTGCCAGTAGGGGGGGACTAGCGGGAGGCGAGCAGTACTTC	CASRGGLAGGEQYF
TRBJ2-1	TRBV7-8	TRBD2	-	TGTGCCAGCAGCGCCGGGACTAGCGGTTTAAATGAGCAGTTCTTC	CASSAGTSGLNEQFF
TRBJ2-7	TRBV27	-	-	TGTGCCAGCAGCCCGATCGGGGCAGGGCCCTACGAGCAGTACTTC	CASSPIGAGPYEQYF
TRBJ2-7	TRBV2	TRBD2	-	TGTGCCAGCAGTGAAGGCGGGAGGGCCGAGTACTTC	CASSEGGRAEYF